Presented here are 18 T cell receptor beta chains from one specimen sequenced in a study of read filtering for tumor transcriptome and immune sequencing. From about 400 ng of RNA, a library with molecular barcoded alpha/delta and beta/gamma adaptors was made. TCRdb independently ran MiXCR on the reads; one entry per CDR3 protein. The table includes about 5,200 distinct CDR3 sequences, roughly 21% detected once. Sample: a population of CD138-negative cells sorted from bone marrow. Every receptor here comes from a donor at least 40 years old with multiple myeloma.

By proportion, this clonotype is large. The rearrangement uses TRBV3-1 and TRBJ1-5; a possible D gene is TRBD1 (5 bases). Looked up from germline, CDR1 is LGHDT and CDR2 is YNNKEL (reference sequence). The ends were cut back, 4 bases at V and 6 bases at J, with 25 bases in the middle. CDR3 length: 18 amino acids. The CDR3 loop is CASSRGIQAGTSPQPQHF. DNA for the CDR3: TGTGCCAGCAGCCGGGGCATTCAAGCCGGGACTTCCCCTCAGCCCCAGCATTTT.

This clonotype was seen only a few times. This rearrangement joins TRBV10-3 to TRBJ1-2; 8 bases align to TRBD1. J lost 1 base, V lost 1 base, and 8 bases had no gene match. Germline-derived CDR1 and CDR2 are ENHRY and SYGVKD. This CDR3 has 17 amino acids. In nucleotides, the CDR3 is TGTGCCATCAGTGAGTTCGGACAGGGAGGCTTTAACTATGGCTACACCTTC. It translates to CAISEFGQGGFNYGYTF.

The chain uses TRBV5-1 and TRBJ2-7; no definite D call. The CDR3 has 13 amino acids. Trimming took off 2 bases at V and 3 bases at J, with 9 bases between the two ends. The germline V gene encodes CDR1 SGHRS and CDR2 YFSETQ. CDR3 region: CASSFETDYEQYF. CDR3 sequence (DNA): TGCGCCAGCAGCTTCGAGACTGACTACGAGCAGTACTTC.

As for this clonotype: A much larger clone sits a single nucleotide away, making a read error possible. This chain uses TRBV28 with TRBJ2-2; D is possibly TRBD1 or TRBD2 (5 bases each). The CDR3 is 13 residues long. CDR1 and CDR2 from the germline V gene are MDHEN and SYDVKM. CDR3 sequence reads: CAISLGETGELFF. CDR3 DNA sequence: TGTGCCATCAGTCTAGGGGAGACCGGGGAGCTGTTTTTT.

Ten or more counts support this clonotype. The chain uses TRBV20-1 and TRBJ1-5; no clear D. CDR1 DFQATT and CDR2 SNEGSKA come from the germline V gene (reference sequence). The CDR3 contains 12 residues. With 4 bases removed from V and 0 bases from J, the gap between germline ends came to 4 bases. The CDR3 DNA reads TGCAGTGCTACAGCTAGCAATCAGCCCCAGCATTTT. It codes for CSATASNQPQHF.

This clonotype was found many times. This rearrangement joins TRBV7-3 to TRBJ2-2; D perhaps matches TRBD2 (6 bases). V shed 2 bases and J shed 2 bases, with 9 bases lying between them. This CDR3 is 15 amino acids long. Germline V lookup: CDR1 SGHTA, CDR2 FQGTGA. The CDR3 spells CASSLVAGNTGELFF. In DNA, the CDR3 is TGTGCCAGCAGCTTAGTGGCGGGAAACACCGGGGAGCTGTTTTTT. The whole variable domain, remainder taken from reference TRBV7-3 and TRBJ2-2, is GAGVSQTPSNKVTEKGKYVELRCDPISGHTALYWYRQSLGQGPEFLIYFQGTGAADDSGLPNDRFFAVRPEGSVSTLKIQRTERGDSAVYLCASSLVAGNTGELFFGEGSRLTVL.

By frequency in the sample, this clonotype is medium-sized. This chain connects TRBV4-1 to TRBJ2-3; TRBD2 is a possible D gene (5 bases). The CDR3 loop spans 17 amino acids. Between the trimmed V and J ends, which lost 0 bases and 2 bases, there was a span of 15 bases. Germline V gene sequence: CDR1 MGHRA, CDR2 YSYEKL. The CDR3 reads CASSQDPPPAATDTQYF. CDR3 nucleotide sequence: TGCGCCAGCAGCCAAGACCCCCCCCCAGCGGCCACAGATACGCAGTATTTT.

This clonotype was seen at least ten times. V and J are TRBV25-1 and TRBJ2-1, with D maybe TRBD2 (6 bases). The CDR3 length is 17 residues. CDR1 is MGHDK, CDR2 SYGVNS, per germline. V lost 0 bases and J lost 7, with 19 bases in between. In DNA form, the CDR3 reads TGTGCCAGCAGTGAATATTCCTGGCGGGACGCGGGGAATGAGCAGTTCTTC. Translating gives CASSEYSWRDAGNEQFF. Supplemented by reference TRBV25-1 and TRBJ2-1, the full variable domain reads EADIYQTPRYLVIGTGKKITLECSQTMGHDKMYWYQQDPGMELHLIHYSYGVNSTEKGDLSSESTVSRIRTEHFPLTLESARPSHTSQYLCASSEYSWRDAGNEQFFGPGTRLTVL.

This clonotype appeared a few times. One junction end disagrees with the germline gene, perhaps due to a read error. The rearrangement joins TRBV7-6 to TRBJ2-2; weak D call: TRBD2 (6 bases). This CDR3 comprises 13 residues. Germline-derived CDR1 and CDR2 are SGHVS and FNYEAQ. CDR3 amino acids: CAGGDLNTGGLFF. The CDR3 DNA reads TGTGCCGGCGGGGACTTGAACACCGGGGGGCTGTTTTTT.

This clonotype was seen at least ten times. The chain links TRBV6-5 to TRBJ2-7; D perhaps matches TRBD1 (5 bases). The germline CDR1 and CDR2 sequences are MNHEY and SVGAGI. Trimming took 6 bases from V and 6 from J, leaving 12 bases between them. The CDR3 spans 12 residues. CDR3 DNA sequence: TGTGCCAGCAGAGACAGCTCTGGCGAGCAGTACTTC. It translates to CASRDSSGEQYF.

By share, this clonotype counts as medium-sized (0.01 to 0.1%). V usage is TRBV29-1 and J usage is TRBJ2-5; D is possibly TRBD2 (7 bases). The CDR3 has 15 amino acids. Trimming took 4 bases from V and 5 from J, leaving 20 bases between them. Germline CDR1 reads SQVTM; CDR2 reads ANQGSEA. CDR3 amino acids: CSVVTGGGSWETQYF. The CDR3 nucleotides are TGCAGCGTTGTGACTGGGGGGGGCAGTTGGGAGACCCAGTACTTC.

This clonotype was observed many times. This clone may be a read error of a much larger clone one base away. The V call is TRBV28, the J call TRBJ2-1; the match to TRBD2 covers 14 bases. Per germline, CDR1 MDHEN and CDR2 SYDVKM. CDR3 length equals 16 residues. The CDR3 nucleotides read TGTGGCAGCATCCCCAGTAGGGGACTAGCGGGAGATGAGCAGTTCTTC. This sequence encodes CGSIPSRGLAGDEQFF.

This clonotype counts as medium-sized. The V gene is TRBV28, the J gene TRBJ1-5; D is unclear. The CDR3 has 14 amino acids. The V end lost 2 bases, the J end lost 4 bases, and 9 bases lay between the germline ends. Germline V gene sequence: CDR1 MDHEN, CDR2 SYDVKM. The CDR3 is CASSLGIYNQPQHF. The CDR3 coding sequence is TGTGCCAGCAGTTTAGGGATCTATAATCAGCCCCAGCATTTT.

This clonotype is labeled large (0.1 to 1%). The J gene is TRBJ2-1, the V gene TRBV7-3, with D perhaps matching TRBD2 (5 bases). Looked up from germline, CDR1 is SGHTA and CDR2 is FQGTGA. The CDR3 has 16 residues. V gave up 11 bases and J gave up 0 bases, with 20 bases separating them. This chain's CDR3 is CASSLEGPSSYNEQFF. DNA of the CDR3: TGTGCCTCCTCCCTAGAGGGCCCGAGCTCCTACAATGAGCAGTTCTTC.

This clonotype was seen at least ten times. The chain combines TRBV27 with TRBJ1-2; 7 nucleotides agree with TRBD1. There are 18 residues in the CDR3. In germline, CDR1 is MNHEY, CDR2 SMNVEV (reference sequence). The V gene end was trimmed by 4 bases and the J gene end by 2 bases; junction bases not matched to a gene: 16. Here the CDR3 DNA reads TGTGCCAGCAGTTCGTATCCGCCCCGACAGGGTGCAAACTATGGCTACACCTTC. Translation gives CASSSYPPRQGANYGYTF.

The table lists this clonotype with many counts. V gene TRBV7-9 combines with J gene TRBJ2-2; D may be TRBD1 or TRBD2 (5 bases each). The CDR3 has 15 residues. Germline CDR1 SEHNR, CDR2 FQNEAQ (reference sequence). The V end lost 5 bases, the J end lost 3 bases, and 13 bases lay between the germline ends. As DNA, the CDR3 is TGTGCCAGCAGCCCGGGACCGCTATACACCGGGGAGCTGTTTTTT. Its translation: CASSPGPLYTGELFF.

The rearrangement joins TRBV21-1 to TRBJ2-1; TRBD1, the D gene given by the table, was not confirmed from the DNA. TRBV21-1 is given as a pseudogene. This CDR3 has 14 amino acids. The CDR3 reads CASHRDRVGNEQFF. DNA of the CDR3: TGTGCCAGCCACCGGGACAGGGTGGGCAATGAGCAGTTCTTC.

Note on this clonotype: A far larger clone is one nucleotide away, so this likely arose from a read error. The V gene is TRBV27, the J gene TRBJ2-4; 9 bases match TRBD1. TRBJ2-7 explains the end of the DNA better; the J call may be wrong. The germline V gene encodes CDR1 MNHEY and CDR2 SMNVEV (reference sequence). The CDR3 is made up of 13 amino acids. CDR3 residues: CASGWGQGYEQYF. CDR3 DNA: TGTGCCAGCGGTTGGGGACAGGGCTACGAGCAGTACTTC.